These T cell receptor beta chains were read from a single sample in a study of blood T cell repertoires in COVID-19. Data came from immunoSEQ multiplex PCR; TCRdb stores just in-frame clones and leaves some out. The top ten hold about 8% of the sample, which has 180,000 or so clones, about four fifths seen once. Material: peripheral blood. The receptors derive from a woman in her 70s with acute or convalescent COVID-19. The CDR3 runs from the conserved cysteine through the conserved F or W. D genes are given only for firm matches. Clone size is stated in some rows and not others, as once, few, many or a class when expanded.

CASPTGTEAFF TGTGCCAGCCCCACAGGGACTGAAGCTTTCTTT - TRBJ1-1 - TRBV7-2
CASSFPPGPLHF TGTGCCAGCAGTTTCCCTCCGGGACCCCTCCACTTT - TRBJ1-6 many TRBV12-3/TRBV12-4
CASSWGTGIGTEAFF TGTGCCAGCAGTTGGGGGACAGGGATAGGGACTGAAGCTTTCTTT TRBD1 TRBJ1-1 - TRBV28
CASSRGPGAMNTEAFF TGTGCCAGCAGCCGCGGCCCTGGGGCAATGAACACTGAAGCTTTCTTT - TRBJ1-1 - TRBV27
CAWRTGVNTEAFF TGTGCCTGGAGGACAGGGGTGAACACTGAAGCTTTCTTT TRBD1 TRBJ1-1 few TRBV30
CASSLDPGEWNEQYF TGCGCCAGCAGCTTGGATCCAGGGGAGTGGAACGAGCAGTACTTC - TRBJ2-7 - TRBV5-1
CASSLRFERAYEQYF TGTGCCAGCAGTTTACGCTTTGAGAGGGCCTACGAGCAGTACTTC - TRBJ2-7 - TRBV28
CASSKDGVHNEQFF TGCGCCAGCAGCAAGGACGGGGTCCACAATGAGCAGTTCTTC - TRBJ2-1 - TRBV4-3
CASSSGGPSYGYTF TGTGCCAGCAGTTCGGGGGGTCCTAGCTATGGCTACACCTTC - TRBJ1-2 - TRBV28
CSAGTGLYEQYF TGCAGCGCCGGGACAGGGCTTTACGAGCAGTACTTC TRBD1 TRBJ2-7 - TRBV29-1
CASRGGGGATDTQYF TGTGCCAGCAGGGGAGGCGGCGGGGCGACAGATACGCAGTATTTT - TRBJ2-3 - TRBV2
CASRIIQEGPLHF TGTGCCAGCAGGATCATTCAGGAGGGACCCCTCCACTTT - TRBJ1-6 - TRBV14
CASSPSGRETQYF TGCGCCAGCAGCCCTAGCGGTCGGGAGACCCAGTACTTC TRBD2 TRBJ2-5 - TRBV5-1
CASSPRVRDSPLHF TGTGCCAGCAGCCCGAGGGTACGAGATTCACCCCTCCACTTT - TRBJ1-6 once TRBV3-1/TRBV3-2
CASSPSGGAPDTQYF TGTGCCAGCAGTCCTAGCGGGGGGGCCCCCGATACGCAGTATTTT TRBD2 TRBJ2-3 - TRBV6-5
CASSTYRGANYGYTF TGTGCCAGCAGCACCTACAGGGGAGCTAACTATGGCTACACCTTC TRBD1 TRBJ1-2 few TRBV11-2
CASSRDREGSHEQFF TGTGCCAGTAGCCGGGACAGGGAAGGGTCTCATGAGCAGTTCTTC TRBD1 TRBJ2-1 few TRBV19
CASSLGWTATYEQYF TGCGCCAGCAGCTTGGGCTGGACAGCAACCTACGAGCAGTACTTC - TRBJ2-7 few TRBV5-1
CASSQELAGSIDTQYF TGCGCCAGCAGCCAAGAACTAGCGGGGTCCATAGATACGCAGTATTTT TRBD2 TRBJ2-3 - TRBV4-3
CASSQAGQDYGYTF TGTGCCAGCAGCCAAGCAGGGCAAGACTATGGCTACACCTTC - TRBJ1-2 - TRBV4-2
CASSFLASNEQFF TGTGCCAGCAGCTTTTTGGCCTCTAATGAGCAGTTCTTC - TRBJ2-1 - TRBV7-3
CASSPLSGRETQYF TGTGCCAGCAGCCCCCTCTCGGGTCGGGAGACCCAGTACTTC - TRBJ2-5 - TRBV7-2
CASSLQLGRYTEAFF TGTGCCAGCAGCTTGCAACTGGGGAGGTACACTGAAGCTTTCTTT - TRBJ1-1 - TRBV5-4
CASSQDIGTGGNYGYTF TGCGCCAGCAGCCAAGATATCGGGACAGGGGGCAACTATGGCTACACCTTC TRBD1 TRBJ1-2 once TRBV4-3
CASSSLDKNNSPLHF TGTGCCAGCAGCTCACTAGACAAGAATAATTCACCCCTCCACTTT - TRBJ1-6 - TRBV3-1/TRBV3-2
CASSLTEANYGYTF TGTGCCAGCAGCTTAACAGAAGCTAACTATGGCTACACCTTC - TRBJ1-2 - TRBV7-2
CASSSTSGSYNEQFF TGTGCCAGCAGTTCTACTAGCGGCTCCTACAATGAGCAGTTCTTC TRBD2 TRBJ2-1 - TRBV28
CASSSPSGRWDSEQYF TGTGCCAGCAGTTCACCCTCAGGTCGCTGGGACTCCGAGCAGTACTTC - TRBJ2-7 - TRBV6-2/TRBV6-3
CASSLGSDSADTQYF TGTGCCAGCAGCTTAGGATCCGACAGCGCAGATACGCAGTATTTT - TRBJ2-3 - TRBV11-2
CASSATGWRSPLHF TGTGCCAGCAGCGCAACAGGGTGGCGGTCACCCCTCCACTTT - TRBJ1-6 - TRBV21-1
CASSQLFVGNQPQHF TGTGCCAGCAGCCAACTTTTTGTTGGCAATCAGCCCCAGCATTTT - TRBJ1-5 - TRBV3-1/TRBV3-2
CASSGLAALSYNEQFF TGCGCCAGCAGCGGACTAGCGGCCCTTTCCTACAATGAGCAGTTCTTC TRBD2 TRBJ2-1 - TRBV5-1
CASSPSDRANYGYTF TGTGCCAGCAGTCCTTCCGACAGGGCGAACTATGGCTACACCTTC TRBD1 TRBJ1-2 - TRBV28